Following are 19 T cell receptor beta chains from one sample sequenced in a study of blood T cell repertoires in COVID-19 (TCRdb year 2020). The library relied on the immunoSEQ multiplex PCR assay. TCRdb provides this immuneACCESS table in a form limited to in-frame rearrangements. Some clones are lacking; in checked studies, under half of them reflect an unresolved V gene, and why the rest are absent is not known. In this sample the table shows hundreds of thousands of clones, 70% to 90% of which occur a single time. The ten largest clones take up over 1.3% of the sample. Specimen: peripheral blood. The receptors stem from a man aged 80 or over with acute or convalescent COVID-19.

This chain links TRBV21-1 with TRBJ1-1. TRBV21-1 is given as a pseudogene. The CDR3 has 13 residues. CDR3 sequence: CATLRRENTEAFF. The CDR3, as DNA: TGTGCCACCCTAAGAAGAGAGAACACTGAAGCTTTCTTT.

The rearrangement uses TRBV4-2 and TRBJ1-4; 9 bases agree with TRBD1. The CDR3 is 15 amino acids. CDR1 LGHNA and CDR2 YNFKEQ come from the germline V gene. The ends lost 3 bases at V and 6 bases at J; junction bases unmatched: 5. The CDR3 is CASSQPGQGDEKLFF. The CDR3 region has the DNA TGTGCCAGCAGCCAGCCGGGACAGGGTGATGAAAAACTGTTTTTT.

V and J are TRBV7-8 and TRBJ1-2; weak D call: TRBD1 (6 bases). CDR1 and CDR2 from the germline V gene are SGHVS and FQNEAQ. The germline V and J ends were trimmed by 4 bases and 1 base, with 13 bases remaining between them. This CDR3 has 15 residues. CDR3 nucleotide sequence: TGTGCCAGCAGCTCAAGGACAGCCATTAACTATGGCTACACCTTC. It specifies CASSSRTAINYGYTF.

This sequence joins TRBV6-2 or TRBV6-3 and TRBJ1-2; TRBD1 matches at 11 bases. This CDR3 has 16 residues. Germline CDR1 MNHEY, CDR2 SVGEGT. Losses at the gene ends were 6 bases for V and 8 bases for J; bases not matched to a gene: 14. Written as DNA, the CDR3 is TGTGCCAGCAGCACCCTCCGCGGACAGGGGGCTAACGGCTACACCTTC. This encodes CASSTLRGQGANGYTF.

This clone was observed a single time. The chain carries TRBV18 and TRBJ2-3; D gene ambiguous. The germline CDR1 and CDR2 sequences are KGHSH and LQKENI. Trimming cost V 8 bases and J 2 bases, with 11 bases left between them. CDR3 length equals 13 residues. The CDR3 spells CASTPRVTDTQYF. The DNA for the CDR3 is TGTGCCAGCACCCCCCGGGTCACAGATACGCAGTATTTT.

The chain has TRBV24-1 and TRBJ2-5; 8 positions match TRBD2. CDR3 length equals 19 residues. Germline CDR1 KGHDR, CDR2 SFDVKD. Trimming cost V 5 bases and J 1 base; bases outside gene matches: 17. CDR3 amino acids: CATSGSSSGRRGLQETQYF. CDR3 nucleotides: TGTGCCACCAGTGGATCATCTAGCGGGCGCAGGGGCCTCCAAGAGACCCAGTACTTC.

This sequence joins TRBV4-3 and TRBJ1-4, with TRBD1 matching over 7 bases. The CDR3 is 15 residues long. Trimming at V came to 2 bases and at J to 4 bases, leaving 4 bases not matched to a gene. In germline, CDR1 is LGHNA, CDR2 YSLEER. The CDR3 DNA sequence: TGCGCCAGCAGCCAAAGACAGGGCTTTAATGAAAAACTGTTTTTT. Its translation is CASSQRQGFNEKLFF.

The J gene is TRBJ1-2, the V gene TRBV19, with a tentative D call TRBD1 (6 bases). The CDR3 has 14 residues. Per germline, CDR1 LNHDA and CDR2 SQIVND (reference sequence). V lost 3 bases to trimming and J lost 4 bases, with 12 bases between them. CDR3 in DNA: TGTGCCAGTAGTATGGGGGGGCTGATCTATGGCTACACCTTC. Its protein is CASSMGGLIYGYTF.

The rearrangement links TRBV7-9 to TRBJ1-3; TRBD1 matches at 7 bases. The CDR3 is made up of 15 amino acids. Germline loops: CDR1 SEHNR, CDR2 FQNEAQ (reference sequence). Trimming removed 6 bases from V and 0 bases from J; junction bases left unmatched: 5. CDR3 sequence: CASSFRQGSGNTIYF. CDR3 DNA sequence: TGTGCCAGCAGTTTCAGACAGGGCTCTGGAAACACCATATATTTT. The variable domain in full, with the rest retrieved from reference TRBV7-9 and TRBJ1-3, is DTGVSQNPRHKITKRGQNVTFRCDPISEHNRLYWYRQTLGQGPEFLTYFQNEAQLEKSRLLSDRFSAERPKGSFSTLEIQRTEQGDSAMYLCASSFRQGSGNTIYFGEGSWLTVV.

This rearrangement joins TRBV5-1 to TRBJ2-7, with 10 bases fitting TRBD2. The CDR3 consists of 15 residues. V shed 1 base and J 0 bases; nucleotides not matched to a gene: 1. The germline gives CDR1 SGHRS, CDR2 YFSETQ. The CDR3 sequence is CASSLTSGVSYEQYF. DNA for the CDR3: TGCGCCAGCAGCTTGACTAGCGGGGTCTCCTACGAGCAGTACTTC.

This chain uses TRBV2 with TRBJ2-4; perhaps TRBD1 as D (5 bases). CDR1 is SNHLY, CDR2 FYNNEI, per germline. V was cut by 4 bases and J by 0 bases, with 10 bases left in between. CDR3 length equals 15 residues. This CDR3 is CASSGPGIAKNIQYF. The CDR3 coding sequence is TGTGCCAGCAGTGGCCCAGGGATAGCCAAAAACATTCAGTACTTC.

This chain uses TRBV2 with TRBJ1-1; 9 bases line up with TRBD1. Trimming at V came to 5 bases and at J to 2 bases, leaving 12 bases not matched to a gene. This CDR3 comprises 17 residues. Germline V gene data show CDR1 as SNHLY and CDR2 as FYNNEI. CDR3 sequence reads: CASSNRVTGGSNTEAFF. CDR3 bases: TGTGCCAGCAGTAATCGAGTGACAGGGGGATCCAACACTGAAGCTTTCTTT.

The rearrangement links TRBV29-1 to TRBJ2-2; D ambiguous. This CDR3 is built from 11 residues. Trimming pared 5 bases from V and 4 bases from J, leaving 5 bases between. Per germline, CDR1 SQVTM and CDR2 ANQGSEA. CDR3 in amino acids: CSVTSTGELFF. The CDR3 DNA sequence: TGCAGCGTTACTTCCACCGGGGAGCTGTTTTTT.

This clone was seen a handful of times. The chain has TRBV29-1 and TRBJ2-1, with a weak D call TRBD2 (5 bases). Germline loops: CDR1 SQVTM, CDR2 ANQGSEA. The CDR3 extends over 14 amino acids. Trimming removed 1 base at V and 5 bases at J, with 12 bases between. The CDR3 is CSVEADWRDNEQFF. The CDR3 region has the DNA TGCAGCGTTGAAGCCGATTGGCGGGACAATGAGCAGTTCTTC.

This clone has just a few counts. The CDR3, as DNA: TGTGCCAGCAGTATGACAGTGAACACTGAAGCTTTCTTT. It is translated as CASSMTVNTEAFF. The rearrangement links TRBV2 to TRBJ1-1; TRBD1 might be the D (5 bases). CDR3 length: 13 amino acids. V was shortened by 5 bases and J by 0 bases, with 7 bases between the two germline ends. Germline CDR1 SNHLY, CDR2 FYNNEI.

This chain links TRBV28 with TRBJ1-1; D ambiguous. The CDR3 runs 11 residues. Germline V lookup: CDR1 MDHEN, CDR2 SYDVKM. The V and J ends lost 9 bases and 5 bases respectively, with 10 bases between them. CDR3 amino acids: CASIQWTEAFF. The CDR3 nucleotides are TGTGCCAGTATACAGTGGACTGAAGCTTTCTTT.

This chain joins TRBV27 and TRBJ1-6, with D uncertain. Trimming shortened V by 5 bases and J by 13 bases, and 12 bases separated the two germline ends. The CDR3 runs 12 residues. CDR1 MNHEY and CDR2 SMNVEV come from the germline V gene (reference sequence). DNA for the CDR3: TGTGCCAGCAGTACTAATGAAGCCCCCCTCCACTTT. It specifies CASSTNEAPLHF.

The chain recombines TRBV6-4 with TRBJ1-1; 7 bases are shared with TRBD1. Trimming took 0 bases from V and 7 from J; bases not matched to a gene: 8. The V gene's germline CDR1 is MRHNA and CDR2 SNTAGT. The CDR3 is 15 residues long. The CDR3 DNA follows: TGTGCCAGCAGTGACTCGGGGGACAGTAAGGATGAAGCTTTCTTT. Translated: CASSDSGDSKDEAFF.

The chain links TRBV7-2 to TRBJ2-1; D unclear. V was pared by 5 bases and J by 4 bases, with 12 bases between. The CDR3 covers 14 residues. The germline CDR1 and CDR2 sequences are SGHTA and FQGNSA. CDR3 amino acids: CASSQSRFYNEQFF. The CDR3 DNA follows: TGTGCCAGCAGCCAAAGCAGGTTTTACAATGAGCAGTTCTTC.